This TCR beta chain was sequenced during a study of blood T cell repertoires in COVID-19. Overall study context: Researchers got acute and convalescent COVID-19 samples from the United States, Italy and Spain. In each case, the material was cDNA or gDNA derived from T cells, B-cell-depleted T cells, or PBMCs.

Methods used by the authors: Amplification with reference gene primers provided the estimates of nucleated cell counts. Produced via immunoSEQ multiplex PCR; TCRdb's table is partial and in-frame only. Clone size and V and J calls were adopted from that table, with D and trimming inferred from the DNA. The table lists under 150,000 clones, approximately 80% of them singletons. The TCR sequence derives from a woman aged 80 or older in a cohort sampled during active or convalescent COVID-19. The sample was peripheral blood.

The CDR3: CASSIPGIRTGELFF. The CDR3 coding sequence is TGTGCCAGTAGTATACCAGGGATTAGGACCGGGGAGCTGTTTTTT. The gene calls are TRBV19 and TRBJ2-2; TRBD1 is a possible D gene (5 bases). The germline CDR1 and CDR2 sequences are LNHDA and SQIVND (reference sequence). This CDR3 is built from 15 residues. Trimming cost V 2 bases and J 5 bases, with 12 bases left between them.